These T cell receptor beta chains were read from a single sample in a study of shared clonotypes between healthy human individuals. Clones were read by immunoSEQ multiplex PCR, and TCRdb kept only the in-frame ones, dropping some. The sample lists under 700,000 clones, roughly 95% occurring once. The sequenced sample consisted of naive CD8+ T cells sorted from blood. All receptors derive from a woman younger than 45 in good health. Both conserved end residues are part of each CDR3. A D gene is named only where the DNA matches it firmly. Clone size is not always given. Where it is, it says once, few, many or a class for expanded clones.

j_gene: TRBJ2-2; v_gene: TRBV19; d_gene: -; abundance: -; CDR3aa: CASSIWTAGELFF; CDR3nt: TGTGCCAGTAGTATCTGGACAGCAGGGGAGCTGTTTTTT
j_gene: TRBJ1-1; v_gene: TRBV15; d_gene: -; abundance: -; CDR3aa: CATSREVHLPSAEAFF; CDR3nt: TGTGCCACCAGCAGAGAAGTTCACCTTCCCTCCGCTGAAGCTTTCTTT
j_gene: TRBJ2-7; v_gene: TRBV5-1; d_gene: TRBD2; abundance: -; CDR3aa: CASSPRTSGSTYEQYF; CDR3nt: TGCGCCAGCAGCCCAAGGACTAGCGGGAGCACCTACGAGCAGTACTTC
j_gene: TRBJ2-7; v_gene: TRBV27; d_gene: -; abundance: -; CDR3aa: CASSPRGSGLYEQYF; CDR3nt: TGTGCCAGCAGTCCCCGGGGGTCGGGCCTCTACGAGCAGTACTTC
j_gene: TRBJ1-1; v_gene: TRBV2; d_gene: -; abundance: few; CDR3aa: CASSDGRMNTEAFF; CDR3nt: TGTGCCAGCAGCGATGGACGGATGAACACTGAAGCTTTCTTT
j_gene: TRBJ1-2; v_gene: TRBV27; d_gene: -; abundance: -; CDR3aa: CASSTGNSGYTF; CDR3nt: TGTGCCAGCAGTACAGGGAATTCGGGCTACACCTTC
j_gene: TRBJ2-7; v_gene: TRBV19; d_gene: -; abundance: -; CDR3aa: CASSWWQDQGEQYF; CDR3nt: TGTGCCAGTAGTTGGTGGCAGGACCAGGGGGAGCAGTACTTC
j_gene: TRBJ2-3; v_gene: TRBV5-6; d_gene: -; abundance: -; CDR3aa: CASSPLITDTQYF; CDR3nt: TGTGCCAGCAGCCCGTTGATCACAGATACGCAGTATTTT
j_gene: TRBJ2-7; v_gene: TRBV6-6; d_gene: TRBD1; abundance: -; CDR3aa: CASSLDRDYEQYF; CDR3nt: TGTGCCAGCAGTTTAGACAGGGACTACGAGCAGTACTTC
j_gene: TRBJ2-1; v_gene: TRBV29-1; d_gene: -; abundance: -; CDR3aa: CSVVAYVSVEQFF; CDR3nt: TGCAGCGTTGTGGCCTACGTTTCCGTTGAGCAGTTCTTC
j_gene: TRBJ2-7; v_gene: TRBV6-5; d_gene: -; abundance: -; CDR3aa: CASSLAALGQQYF; CDR3nt: TGTGCCAGCAGCTTAGCGGCCCTGGGGCAGCAGTACTTC